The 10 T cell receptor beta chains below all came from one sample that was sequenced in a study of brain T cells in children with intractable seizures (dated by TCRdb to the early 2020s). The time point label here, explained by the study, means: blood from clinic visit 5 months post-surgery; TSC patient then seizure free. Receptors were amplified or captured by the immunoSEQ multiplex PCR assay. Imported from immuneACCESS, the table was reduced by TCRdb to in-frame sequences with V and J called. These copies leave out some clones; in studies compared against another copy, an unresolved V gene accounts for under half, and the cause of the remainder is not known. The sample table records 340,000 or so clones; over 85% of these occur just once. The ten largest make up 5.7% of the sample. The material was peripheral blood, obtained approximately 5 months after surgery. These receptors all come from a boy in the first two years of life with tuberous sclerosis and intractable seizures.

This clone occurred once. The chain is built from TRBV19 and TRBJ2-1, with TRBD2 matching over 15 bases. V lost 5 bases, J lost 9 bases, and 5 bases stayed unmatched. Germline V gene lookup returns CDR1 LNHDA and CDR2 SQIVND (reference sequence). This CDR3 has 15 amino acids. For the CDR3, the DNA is TGTGCCAGTAGTGGGGGACTAGCGGGAGGAGGTGAGCAGTTCTTC. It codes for CASSGGLAGGGEQFF.

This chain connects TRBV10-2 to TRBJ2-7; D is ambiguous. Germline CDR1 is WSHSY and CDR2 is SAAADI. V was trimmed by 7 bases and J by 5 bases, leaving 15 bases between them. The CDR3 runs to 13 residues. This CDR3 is CASNIGFGHEQYF. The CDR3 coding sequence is TGCGCCAGCAATATAGGATTTGGCCACGAGCAGTACTTC.

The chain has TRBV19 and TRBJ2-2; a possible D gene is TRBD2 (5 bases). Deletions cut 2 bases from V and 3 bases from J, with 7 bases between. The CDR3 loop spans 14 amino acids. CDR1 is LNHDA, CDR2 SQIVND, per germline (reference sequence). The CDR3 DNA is TGTGCCAGTAGTATATGGCGGGACACCGGGGAGCTGTTTTTT. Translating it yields CASSIWRDTGELFF. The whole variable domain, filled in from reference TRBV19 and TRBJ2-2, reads DGGITQSPKYLFRKEGQNVTLSCEQNLNHDAMYWYRQDPGQGLRLIYYSQIVNDFQKGDIAEGYSVSREKKESFPLTVTSAQKNPTAFYLCASSIWRDTGELFFGEGSRLTVL.

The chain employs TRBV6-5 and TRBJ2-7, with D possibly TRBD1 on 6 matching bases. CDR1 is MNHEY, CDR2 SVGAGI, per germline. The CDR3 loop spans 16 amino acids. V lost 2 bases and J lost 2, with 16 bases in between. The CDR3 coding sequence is TGTGCCAGCAGTTACCCACCGGGACAAGAGCCCTACGAGCAGTACTTC. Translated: CASSYPPGQEPYEQYF.

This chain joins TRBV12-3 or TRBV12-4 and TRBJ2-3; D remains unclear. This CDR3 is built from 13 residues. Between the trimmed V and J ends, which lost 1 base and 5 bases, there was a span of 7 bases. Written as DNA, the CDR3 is TGTGCCAGCAGTTTAGGGGGTTTAGATACGCAGTATTTT. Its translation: CASSLGGLDTQYF.

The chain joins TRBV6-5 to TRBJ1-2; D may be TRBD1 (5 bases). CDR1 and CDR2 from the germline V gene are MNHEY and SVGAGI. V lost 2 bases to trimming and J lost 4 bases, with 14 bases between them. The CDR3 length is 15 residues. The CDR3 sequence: CASSYSPGGVYGYTF. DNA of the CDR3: TGTGCCAGCAGTTACAGTCCGGGGGGAGTCTATGGCTACACCTTC.

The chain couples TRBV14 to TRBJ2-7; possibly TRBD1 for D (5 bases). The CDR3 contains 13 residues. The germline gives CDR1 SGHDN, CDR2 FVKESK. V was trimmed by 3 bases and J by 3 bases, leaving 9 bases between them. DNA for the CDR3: TGTGCCAGCAGCCAGGACAATCGCTACGAGCAGTACTTC. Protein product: CASSQDNRYEQYF.

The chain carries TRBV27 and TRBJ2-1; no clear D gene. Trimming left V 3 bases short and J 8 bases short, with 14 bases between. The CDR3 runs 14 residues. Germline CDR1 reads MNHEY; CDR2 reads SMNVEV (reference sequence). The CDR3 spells CASSFYERVDEQFF. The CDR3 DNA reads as TGTGCCAGCAGTTTTTACGAAAGGGTTGATGAGCAGTTCTTC.

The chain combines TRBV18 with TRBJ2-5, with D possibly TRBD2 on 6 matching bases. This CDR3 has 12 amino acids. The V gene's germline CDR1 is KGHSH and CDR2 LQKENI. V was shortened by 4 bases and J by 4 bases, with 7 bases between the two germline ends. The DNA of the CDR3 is TGTGCCAGCTCACTGGAGGGAGAGACCCAGTACTTC. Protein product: CASSLEGETQYF.

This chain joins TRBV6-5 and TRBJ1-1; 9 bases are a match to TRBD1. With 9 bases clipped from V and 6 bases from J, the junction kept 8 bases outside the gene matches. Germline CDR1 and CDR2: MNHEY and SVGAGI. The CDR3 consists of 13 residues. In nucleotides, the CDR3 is TGTGCCAGTGGAAGACAGGGGGGTGCTGAAGCTTTCTTT. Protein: CASGRQGGAEAFF.